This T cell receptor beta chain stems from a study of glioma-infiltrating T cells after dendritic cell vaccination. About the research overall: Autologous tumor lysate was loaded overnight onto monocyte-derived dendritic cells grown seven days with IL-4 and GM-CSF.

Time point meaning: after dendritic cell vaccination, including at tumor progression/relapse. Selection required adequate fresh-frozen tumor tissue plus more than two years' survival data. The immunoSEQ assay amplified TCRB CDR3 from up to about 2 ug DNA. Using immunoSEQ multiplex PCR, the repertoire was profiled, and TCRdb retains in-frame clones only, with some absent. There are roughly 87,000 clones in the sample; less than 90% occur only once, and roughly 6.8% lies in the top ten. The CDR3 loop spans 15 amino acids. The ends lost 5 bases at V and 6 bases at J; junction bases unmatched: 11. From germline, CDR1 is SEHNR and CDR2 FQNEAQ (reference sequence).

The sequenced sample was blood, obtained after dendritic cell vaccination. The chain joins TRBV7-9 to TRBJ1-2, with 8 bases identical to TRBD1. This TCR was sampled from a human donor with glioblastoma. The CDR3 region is CASSVGQGTTDGYTF. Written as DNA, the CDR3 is TGTGCCAGCAGCGTCGGACAGGGCACAACGGATGGCTACACCTTC.